These 7 T cell receptor beta chains share one sample of origin, sequenced in a study of OX40 agonist ivuxolimab in advanced cancers. Sequencing used immunoSEQ multiplex PCR; TCRdb keeps in-frame clones, though not all of them. The sample holds 39,000 or so clones, around nine tenths seen once. The source material was CD4+ or CD8+ T cells sorted from blood, sampled in a trial of the OX40 agonist ivuxolimab. These receptors all come from an adult with an advanced solid tumor such as melanoma, head and neck, liver or kidney cancer.

For the CDR3, the DNA is TGTGCCAGCAGCTTAGGAGGGACTAGCGGCACAGATACGCAGTATTTT. Translated: CASSLGGTSGTDTQYF. V gene TRBV7-6 combines with J gene TRBJ2-3, with TRBD2 matching 10 bases. The CDR3 consists of 16 residues. In germline, CDR1 is SGHVS, CDR2 FNYEAQ. V trimming: 1 base; J trimming: 1 base; junction bases outside the gene matches: 2.

The V call is TRBV6-5, the J call TRBJ2-1; 8 bases align to TRBD1. The CDR3 has 14 amino acids. Per the germline V gene, CDR1 is MNHEY and CDR2 is SVGAGI. The J segment lost 7 bases and the V segment lost 6 bases, leaving 8 bases of the junction unmatched. This chain's CDR3 is CASRGQGAKNEQFF. DNA for the CDR3: TGTGCCAGCAGGGGGCAGGGGGCAAAGAATGAGCAGTTCTTC.

To note about this clone: One end of the junction fails to match germline, which may point to a read error. The V and J genes are TRBV19 and TRBJ2-1; no clear D gene. The CDR3 has 13 amino acids. Germline CDR1 and CDR2: LNHDA and SQIVND (reference sequence). The CDR3 nucleotides are TGTGCCAGTAGTATTGGGCAGTACAATGAACAGTTCTTC. It is translated as CASSIGQYNEQFF.

The rearrangement joins TRBV5-6 to TRBJ2-3; tentatively, D is TRBD1 (5 bases). This CDR3 has 14 residues. With 2 bases removed from V and 2 bases from J, the gap between germline ends came to 9 bases. Germline assignment: CDR1 SGHDT and CDR2 YYEEEE. CDR3 loop: CASSFRQFTDTQYF. The CDR3 bases are TGTGCCAGCAGCTTCAGACAGTTCACAGATACGCAGTATTTT.

The chain carries TRBV29-1 and TRBJ2-7, with 9 bases matching TRBD2. V shed 2 bases, J shed 11 bases, and the junction held 4 bases outside the gene matches. The CDR3 is 11 residues long. Germline V CDR1 and CDR2: SQVTM, ANQGSEA. The CDR3 here is CSVESASGEYF. CDR3 sequence (DNA): TGCAGCGTTGAATCGGCTAGCGGGGAGTACTTC.

The chain uses TRBV7-8 and TRBJ2-2; possibly TRBD1 for D (8 bases). The CDR3 has 16 amino acids. Between the trimmed V and J ends, which lost 2 bases and 5 bases, there was a span of 15 bases. Germline CDR1 is SGHVS and CDR2 is FQNEAQ. CDR3 residues: CASSLLRGRETGELFF. The CDR3 DNA reads TGTGCCAGCAGCTTACTCAGGGGGCGGGAGACCGGGGAGCTGTTTTTT.

This clone was counted between two and nine times. The identical CDR3 is also encoded by other nucleotide sequences in the sample. The chain employs TRBV28 and TRBJ2-3; 8 nucleotides line up with TRBD2. With V trimmed by 2 bases and J by 3 bases, 4 bases remained unmatched. From germline, CDR1 is MDHEN and CDR2 SYDVKM. The CDR3 sequence is 15 residues long. This CDR3 is CASSLPGGATDTQYF. CDR3 coding DNA: TGTGCCAGCAGTTTACCGGGGGGGGCAACAGATACGCAGTATTTT.